This T cell receptor beta chain came from a study of lymphopenia after photon versus proton radiotherapy. The V gene lost 2 bases and the J gene lost 4 bases, with 13 bases spanning the gap. This CDR3 is built from 14 residues. The germline V gene encodes CDR1 SGDLS and CDR2 YYNGEE. The repertoire was sequenced with immunoSEQ multiplex PCR; TCRdb's copy has only in-frame clones and lacks some. Of 150,000 to 200,000 clones detected, more than 85% appear once; the ten largest clones hold about 4.3%. The rearrangement joins TRBV9 to TRBJ2-7; either TRBD1 or TRBD2 may fit D (5 bases each). Sequencing used peripheral blood, obtained from a patient treated with photon-based radiotherapy. The sequence was collected from a man in his fifties or sixties with gastric cancer. The CDR3 here is CASSVTAGTYEQYF. The CDR3 nucleotides read TGTGCCAGCAGCGTCACGGCAGGGACGTACGAGCAGTACTTC. The entire variable domain, with the rest obtained from reference TRBV9 and TRBJ2-7, is as follows: DSGVTQTPKHLITATGQRVTLRCSPRSGDLSVYWYQQSLDQGLQFLIQYYNGEERAKGNILERFSAQQFPDLHSELNLSSLELGDSALYFCASSVTAGTYEQYFGPGTRLTVT.